Presented here are 32 T cell receptor beta chains from one specimen sequenced in a study of blood T cell repertoires in COVID-19. The protocol was immunoSEQ multiplex PCR, while the TCRdb copy is restricted to in-frame clones and leaves out a portion. The table lists about 33,000 clones, approximately 85% of them singletons, with about 7% in the top ten. The sequencing input was peripheral blood. The receptor source for this set is a human donor in a cohort sampled during active COVID-19.

This rearrangement joins TRBV6-5 to TRBJ1-1; no reliable D call. Trimming pared 6 bases from V and 6 bases from J, leaving 14 bases between. The length of the CDR3 is 13 residues. CDR1 MNHEY and CDR2 SVGAGI come from the germline V gene. Written as DNA, the CDR3 is TGTGCCAGCAGCCTCGTGACGGAGGCTGAAGCTTTCTTT. Protein sequence: CASSLVTEAEAFF.

This clone was detected once. The rearrangement uses TRBV9 and TRBJ2-1, with a possible D match to TRBD2 (5 bases). The CDR3 is made up of 15 amino acids. Per the germline V gene, CDR1 is SGDLS and CDR2 is YYNGEE. The V gene lost 0 bases and the J gene lost 1 base, with 8 bases spanning the gap. CDR3 residues: CASSVGGLSYNEQFF. In DNA form, the CDR3 reads TGTGCCAGCAGCGTAGGAGGGTTGTCCTACAATGAGCAGTTCTTC.

The V and J genes are TRBV7-2 and TRBJ2-3, with D maybe TRBD2 (6 bases). With 5 bases removed from V and 1 base from J, the gap between germline ends came to 10 bases. The CDR3 totals 14 residues. Germline V lookup: CDR1 SGHTA, CDR2 FQGNSA. The CDR3 nucleotides are TGTGCCAGCAGCCCGGAGGGAGGCACAGATACGCAGTATTTT. Translation: CASSPEGGTDTQYF.

The genes are TRBV5-8 and TRBJ1-4; weak D call: TRBD1 (5 bases). Germline CDR1 SGHTS, CDR2 YDEGEE. CDR3 length: 11 residues. The V end lost 4 bases, the J end lost 13 bases, and 11 bases lay between the germline ends. The CDR3 protein is CASSPGGGLFF. CDR3 sequence (DNA): TGTGCCAGCAGCCCCGGCGGGGGACTGTTTTTT.

The V and J genes are TRBV30 and TRBJ2-1; TRBD1 matches at 11 bases. CDR3 size: 15 residues. Germline CDR1 is GTSNPN and CDR2 is SVGIG (reference sequence). V shed 5 bases, J shed 6 bases, and the junction held 9 bases outside the gene matches. CDR3 in DNA: TGTGCCTGGGCCTCGGGACAGGGGGGAATCAATGAGCAGTTCTTC. Translated, it gives CAWASGQGGINEQFF.

This clone showed up just a few times. This rearrangement joins TRBV27 to TRBJ2-5; tentatively, D is TRBD1 (5 bases). The CDR3 totals 13 residues. Germline V lookup: CDR1 MNHEY, CDR2 SMNVEV (reference sequence). V lost 1 base and J 3 bases, leaving 6 bases between the germline ends. The CDR3: CASSLLGEETQYF. The CDR3 coding sequence is TGTGCCAGCAGTTTATTAGGGGAAGAGACCCAGTACTTC.

The J gene is TRBJ2-4, the V gene TRBV20-1, with 9 bases fitting TRBD2. Germline V CDR1 and CDR2: DFQATT, SNEGSKA (reference sequence). There are 16 residues in the CDR3. V lost 3 bases and J lost 0; bases outside the gene matches: 6. CDR3 nucleotides: TGCAGTGCTAGTCTCGCTAGCGGGATAGCCAAAAACATTCAGTACTTC. Amino acid sequence: CSASLASGIAKNIQYF.

The V and J genes are TRBV28 and TRBJ2-2; D gene unclear. The germline V gene encodes CDR1 MDHEN and CDR2 SYDVKM. The V and J ends lost 2 bases and 7 bases respectively, with 5 bases between them. CDR3 length equals 12 residues. CDR3 sequence (DNA): TGTGCCAGCAGTTTAGCAGTCGGGGAGCTGTTTTTT. Amino acid sequence: CASSLAVGELFF.

V and J are TRBV7-9 and TRBJ2-1; possibly TRBD2 for D (6 bases). The CDR3 loop spans 15 amino acids. The germline V gene has CDR1 SEHNR and CDR2 FQNEAQ (reference sequence). Trimming pared 5 bases from V and 7 bases from J, leaving 18 bases between. The CDR3 protein is CASSPTSGPMNEQFF. CDR3 bases: TGTGCCAGCAGCCCGACTAGTGGTCCAATGAATGAGCAGTTCTTC.

This chain connects TRBV11-2 to TRBJ1-1, with a weak D call TRBD1 (6 bases). This CDR3 contains 15 residues. Trimming cost V 5 bases and J 0 bases, with 13 bases left between them. Looked up from germline, CDR1 is SGHAT and CDR2 is FQNNGV. In nucleotides, the CDR3 is TGTGCCAGCAGCAAGGACAGCGGTCTGAACACTGAAGCTTTCTTT. Residues: CASSKDSGLNTEAFF.

About this clone: The junction departs from germline at one end; a sequencing error may be responsible. The DNA of the CDR3 is TGTTCCAGCCGCCCAGGGGGTTACAATGAGCAGTTCTTC. Translation gives CSSRPGGYNEQFF. This chain connects TRBV12-3 or TRBV12-4 to TRBJ2-1; 7 positions agree with TRBD1. The CDR3 has 13 residues.

The chain uses TRBV3-1 (or the pseudogene TRBV3-2) and TRBJ2-3; 9 positions match TRBD2. Germline V gene data show CDR1 as LGHDT and CDR2 as YNNKEL (reference sequence). The CDR3 is made up of 14 amino acids. With V trimmed by 3 bases and J by 4 bases, 2 bases remained unmatched. The CDR3 is CASSHRLAADTQYF. In DNA, the CDR3 is TGTGCCAGCAGCCACCGACTAGCGGCAGATACGCAGTATTTT.

The chain uses TRBV5-6 and TRBJ2-7, with TRBD2 as a possible D gene (5 bases). The germline V and J ends were trimmed by 4 bases and 6 bases, with 20 bases remaining between them. The CDR3 totals 15 residues. The V gene's germline CDR1 is SGHDT and CDR2 YYEEEE. This CDR3 is CASSIHERTPREQYF. CDR3 nucleotides: TGTGCCAGCAGCATCCACGAGCGGACCCCCCGCGAGCAGTACTTC.

This clone was seen just once. This sequence joins TRBV30 and TRBJ1-5; TRBD1 matches at 8 bases. The CDR3 runs to 13 residues. The germline CDR1 and CDR2 sequences are GTSNPN and SVGIG (reference sequence). V was pared by 0 bases and J by 8 bases, with 3 bases of the junction left unmatched. The CDR3 DNA follows: TGTGCCTGGAGTGTTCAGGGGGCCGAGCCCCAGCATTTT. This codes for CAWSVQGAEPQHF.

The J gene is TRBJ1-1, the V gene TRBV9; 8 bases line up with TRBD1. The V segment lost 0 bases and the J segment 6 bases; nucleotides outside the gene matches: 4. CDR1 is SGDLS, CDR2 YYNGEE, per germline. The CDR3 sequence is 14 residues long. The CDR3 region is CASSVEGQEPEAFF. CDR3 DNA sequence: TGTGCCAGCAGCGTAGAGGGACAGGAGCCTGAAGCTTTCTTT.

The chain recombines TRBV7-8 with TRBJ1-2, with D possibly being TRBD1 (5 bases). The germline V gene encodes CDR1 SGHVS and CDR2 FQNEAQ. The CDR3 is made up of 14 amino acids. V was clipped by 0 bases and J by 2 bases, with 7 bases between them. Written as DNA, the CDR3 is TGTGCCAGCAGCTTAGCTGACAGAAACTATGGCTACACCTTC. Residues: CASSLADRNYGYTF. The full variable domain, in which reference TRBV7-8 and TRBJ1-2 provide the parts outside the CDR3, is GAGVSQSPRYKVAKRGQDVALRCDPISGHVSLFWYQQALGQGPEFLTYFQNEAQLDKSGLPSDRFFAERPEGSVSTLKIQRTQQEDSAVYLCASSLADRNYGYTFGSGTRLTVV.

This chain connects TRBV29-1 to TRBJ1-1, with D perhaps matching TRBD1 (6 bases). CDR3 length: 13 residues. CDR1 is SQVTM and CDR2 is ANQGSEA in the germline V gene. The ends were cut back, 6 bases at V and 4 bases at J, with 15 bases in the middle. The CDR3 sequence is CSVERQGITEAFF. The DNA for the CDR3 is TGCAGCGTAGAGAGGCAGGGGATCACTGAAGCTTTCTTT. The entire variable domain, with the rest obtained from reference TRBV29-1 and TRBJ1-1, is as follows: SAVISQKPSRDICQRGTSLTIQCQVDSQVTMMFWYRQQPGQSLTLIATANQGSEATYESGFVIDKFPISRPNLTFSTLTVSNMSPEDSSIYLCSVERQGITEAFFGQGTRLTVV.

The chain couples TRBV4-1 to TRBJ2-2, with a possible D match to TRBD2 (6 bases). The CDR3 runs 17 residues. Germline-derived CDR1 and CDR2 are MGHRA and YSYEKL. V was cut by 3 bases and J by 2 bases, with 16 bases left in between. CDR3 sequence: CASSQRVGGPNTGELFF. The CDR3 nucleotides are TGCGCCAGCAGCCAGAGAGTAGGAGGGCCCAACACCGGGGAGCTGTTTTTT.

V is TRBV2 and J is TRBJ2-3; D is unclear. The CDR3 is 13 residues long. Trimming removed 6 bases from V and 1 base from J, with 8 bases in between. The germline V gene has CDR1 SNHLY and CDR2 FYNNEI. The CDR3: CASRESRTDTQYF. The CDR3 DNA reads as TGTGCCAGCAGGGAGAGCCGCACAGATACGCAGTATTTT.

This clone was seen only once. The rearrangement joins TRBV9 to TRBJ2-5, with TRBD2 identical over 12 bases. Germline CDR1 reads SGDLS; CDR2 reads YYNGEE. The CDR3 is 15 residues long. V was pared by 0 bases and J by 4 bases, with 1 base of the junction left unmatched. The CDR3 DNA follows: TGTGCCAGCAGCGTAGTGGGACTAGCGGGAGAGACCCAGTACTTC. As protein: CASSVVGLAGETQYF.

The chain recombines TRBV6-1 with TRBJ1-3, with a possible D match to TRBD1 (6 bases). V gave up 3 bases and J gave up 0 bases, with 9 bases separating them. Germline CDR1 and CDR2: MNHNS and SASEGT. The CDR3 covers 15 residues. The CDR3 is CASSDQGPSGNTIYF. The CDR3 DNA follows: TGTGCCAGCAGTGATCAGGGGCCCTCTGGAAACACCATATATTTT.

This rearrangement joins TRBV6-4 to TRBJ2-1, with D possibly TRBD2 on 6 matching bases. The V gene lost 5 bases and the J gene lost 9 bases, with 14 bases spanning the gap. This CDR3 is 13 amino acids long. Germline V CDR1 and CDR2: MRHNA, SNTAGT. Written as DNA, the CDR3 is TGTGCCAGCAGTTTAAGGGAGGTGGGTGAGCAGTTCTTC. The encoded protein is CASSLREVGEQFF.

This chain uses TRBV3-1 (or the pseudogene TRBV3-2) with TRBJ1-2; D remains unclear. Germline-derived CDR1 and CDR2 are LGHDT and YNNKEL (reference sequence). This CDR3 spans 14 amino acids. V lost 0 bases and J lost 5, with 10 bases in between. The CDR3 protein is CASSQDIGSYGYTF. The CDR3 DNA is TGTGCCAGCAGCCAAGATATCGGGTCTTATGGCTACACCTTC.

The CDR3 nucleotides read TGTGCCAGCACTCCCCATGAGGACACTGAAGCTTTCTTT. This sequence encodes CASTPHEDTEAFF. The rearrangement links TRBV12-3 or TRBV12-4 to TRBJ1-1; no clear D gene. V was clipped by 7 bases and J by 3 bases, with 12 bases between them. The CDR3 runs 13 residues.

The V and J genes are TRBV29-1 and TRBJ1-1; 9 bases align to TRBD1. The CDR3 sequence is 14 residues long. J lost 0 bases, V lost 5 bases, and 4 bases had no gene match. Germline lookup yields CDR1 SQVTM and CDR2 ANQGSEA. In nucleotides, the CDR3 is TGCAGCGTTTGGGACAGGGACCTGAACACTGAAGCTTTCTTT. Its translation: CSVWDRDLNTEAFF. Filled out from reference TRBV29-1 and TRBJ1-1, the complete variable domain reads SAVISQKPSRDICQRGTSLTIQCQVDSQVTMMFWYRQQPGQSLTLIATANQGSEATYESGFVIDKFPISRPNLTFSTLTVSNMSPEDSSIYLCSVWDRDLNTEAFFGQGTRLTVV.

The count of this clone is one. The CDR3 bases are TGTGCCAGCTCCTATACAGCCAACACTGAAGCTTTCTTT. It specifies CASSYTANTEAFF. This sequence joins TRBV18 and TRBJ1-1, with D unresolved. CDR3 length: 13 residues. V lost 6 bases to trimming and J lost 2 bases, with 10 bases between them. CDR1 and CDR2 (germline): KGHSH, LQKENI.

The J gene is TRBJ2-3, the V gene TRBV5-1, with 8 nucleotides matching TRBD2. The germline V gene encodes CDR1 SGHRS and CDR2 YFSETQ. The CDR3 has 16 amino acids. Losses at the gene ends were 4 bases for V and 2 bases for J; bases not matched to a gene: 9. CDR3 DNA sequence: TGCGCCAGCAGCAGGCGGGGGGCTCAATTCACAGATACGCAGTATTTT. Protein product: CASSRRGAQFTDTQYF.

The chain uses TRBV5-1 and TRBJ1-1; TRBD1 aligns across 8 bases. The CDR3 has 16 amino acids. The germline CDR1 and CDR2 sequences are SGHRS and YFSETQ. J was trimmed by 0 bases and V by 0 bases; bases with no gene match: 4. The CDR3 here is CASSLVGTGVNTEAFF. The CDR3 DNA reads as TGCGCCAGCAGCTTGGTGGGGACAGGAGTGAACACTGAAGCTTTCTTT.

This chain joins TRBV29-1 and TRBJ2-1; possible D gene TRBD2, 5 bases. The germline V and J ends were trimmed by 4 bases and 7 bases, with 20 bases remaining between them. Germline CDR1 and CDR2: SQVTM and ANQGSEA. This CDR3 region has 15 residues. The CDR3: CSVVEGAVVMNEQFF. CDR3 sequence (DNA): TGCAGCGTTGTAGAGGGAGCGGTAGTTATGAATGAGCAGTTCTTC.

This clone was recorded only once. V and J are TRBV30 and TRBJ2-5; 7 bases map to TRBD2. The CDR3 covers 16 residues. J was trimmed by 2 bases and V by 0 bases; bases with no gene match: 9. The germline V gene has CDR1 GTSNPN and CDR2 SVGIG (reference sequence). CDR3 sequence reads: CAWSVGSGSLQETQYF. The CDR3 region has the DNA TGTGCCTGGAGTGTAGGTAGCGGGTCCTTACAAGAGACCCAGTACTTC.

This chain links TRBV18 with TRBJ1-5; D is ambiguous. The V end lost 3 bases, the J end lost 6 bases, and 21 bases lay between the germline ends. The CDR3 loop spans 17 amino acids. The V gene's germline CDR1 is KGHSH and CDR2 LQKENI. The CDR3 nucleotides read TGTGCCAGCTCACCCTATTTGGGAGGAAAGGATGGTCAGCCCCAGCATTTT. This codes for CASSPYLGGKDGQPQHF. Complete variable domain (other parts from reference TRBV18 and TRBJ1-5): NAGVMQNPRHLVRRRGQEARLRCSPMKGHSHVYWYRQLPEEGLKFMVYLQKENIIDESGMPKERFSAEFPKEGPSILRIQQVVRGDSAAYFCASSPYLGGKDGQPQHFGDGTRLSIL.

V usage is TRBV9 and J usage is TRBJ2-1; D ambiguous. Trimming removed 0 bases from V and 9 bases from J, with 13 bases in between. CDR3 length: 14 amino acids. CDR1 and CDR2 from the germline V gene are SGDLS and YYNGEE. CDR3 nucleotide sequence: TGTGCCAGCAGCGTAGCTAGAGCCGCTCGTGAGCAGTTCTTC. This sequence encodes CASSVARAAREQFF.